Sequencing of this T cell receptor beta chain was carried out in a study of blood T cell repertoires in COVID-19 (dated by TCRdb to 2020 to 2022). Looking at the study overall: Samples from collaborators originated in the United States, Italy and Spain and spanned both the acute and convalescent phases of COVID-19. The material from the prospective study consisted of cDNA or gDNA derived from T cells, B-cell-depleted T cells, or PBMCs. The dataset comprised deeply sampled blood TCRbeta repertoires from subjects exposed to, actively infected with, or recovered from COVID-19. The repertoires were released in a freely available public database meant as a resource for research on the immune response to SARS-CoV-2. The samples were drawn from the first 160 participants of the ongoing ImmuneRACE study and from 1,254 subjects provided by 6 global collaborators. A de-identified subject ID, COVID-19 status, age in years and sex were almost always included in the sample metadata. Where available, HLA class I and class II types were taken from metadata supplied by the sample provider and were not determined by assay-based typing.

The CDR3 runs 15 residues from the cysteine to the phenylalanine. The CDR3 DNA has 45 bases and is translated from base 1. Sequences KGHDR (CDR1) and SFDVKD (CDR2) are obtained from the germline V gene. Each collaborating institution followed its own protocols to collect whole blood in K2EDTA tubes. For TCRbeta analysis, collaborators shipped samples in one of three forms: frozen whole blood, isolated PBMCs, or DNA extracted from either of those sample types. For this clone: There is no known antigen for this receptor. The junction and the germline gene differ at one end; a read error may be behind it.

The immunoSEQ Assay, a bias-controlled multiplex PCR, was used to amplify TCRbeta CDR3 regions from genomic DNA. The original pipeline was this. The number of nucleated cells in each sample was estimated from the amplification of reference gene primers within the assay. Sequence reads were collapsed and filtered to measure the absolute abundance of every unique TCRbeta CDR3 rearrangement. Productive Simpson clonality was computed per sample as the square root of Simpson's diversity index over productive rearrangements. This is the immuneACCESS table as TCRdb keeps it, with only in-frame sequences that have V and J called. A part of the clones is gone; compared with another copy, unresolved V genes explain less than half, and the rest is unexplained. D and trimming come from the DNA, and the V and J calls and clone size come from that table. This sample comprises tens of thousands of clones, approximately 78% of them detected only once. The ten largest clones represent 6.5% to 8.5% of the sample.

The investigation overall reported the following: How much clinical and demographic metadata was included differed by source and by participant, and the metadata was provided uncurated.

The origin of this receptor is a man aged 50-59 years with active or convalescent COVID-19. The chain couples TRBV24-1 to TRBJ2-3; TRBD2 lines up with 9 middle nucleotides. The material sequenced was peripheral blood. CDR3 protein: CATSDPGTSRDTQYF. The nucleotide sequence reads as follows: TGTGCCACCAGTGATCCCGGGACTAGCAGAGATACGCAGTATTTT.